These T cell receptor beta chains were read from a single sample in a study of shared clonotypes between healthy human individuals. The assay was immunoSEQ multiplex PCR, and TCRdb's table has in-frame clones only and misses some. Of about 2.2 million clones listed, roughly 91% are singletons. The sample comprised naive CD8+ T cells from PBMCs. The receptors were sampled from a man between 18 and 35 years old in good health. Some clones in this sample may be carry-over from other donors' samples. CDR3s include the opening cysteine and the closing phenylalanine or tryptophan. The D gene is left open where the match is weak. Clone size is shown for a subset of rows, as once, few, many or a class of expanded clone.

V	J	D	size	DNA	CDR3
TRBV19	TRBJ2-3	TRBD2	-	TGTGCCAGTAGTGTTACTCCGGGACTAGCACATTGGGATACGCAGTATTTT	CASSVTPGLAHWDTQYF
TRBV5-1	TRBJ1-5	-	-	TGCGCCAGCAGCCTATATTATAATCAGCCCCAGCATTTT	CASSLYYNQPQHF
TRBV7-8	TRBJ1-1	-	-	TGTGCCAGCAGACGAGCCAAAAACACTGAAGCTTTCTTT	CASRRAKNTEAFF
TRBV21-1	TRBJ2-7	-	-	TGTGCCAGCAGCAAAGCGGACAGGCCGGGGGCCTACGAGCAGTACTTC	CASSKADRPGAYEQYF
TRBV10-3	TRBJ2-7	-	-	TGTGCCATCAGTGAGAGGACAAACTACGAGCAGTACTTC	CAISERTNYEQYF
TRBV27	TRBJ2-1	-	-	TGTGCCAGCAGTTCGCGGGGCCCCCCCGACGATGAGCAGTTCTTC	CASSSRGPPDDEQFF
TRBV27	TRBJ1-5	TRBD1	-	TGTGCCAGCAGTTCGGGACAGGGGTATAGCAATCAGCCCCAGCATTTT	CASSSGQGYSNQPQHF
TRBV7-9	TRBJ2-1	TRBD2	few	TGTGCCAGCAGCCCTCCTCTAGCGGCCTACAATGAGCAGTTCTTC	CASSPPLAAYNEQFF
TRBV9	TRBJ2-5	TRBD1	-	TGTGCCAGCAGCAGTCGGACAGGGGATGAGGAGACCCAGTACTTC	CASSSRTGDEETQYF
TRBV14	TRBJ2-3	TRBD2	once	TGTGCCAGCAGCCAAGGGTCCCTACTTCCTAGCGGGAGGGTGGGTGCGGATACGCAGTATTTT	CASSQGSLLPSGRVGADTQYF
TRBV4-2	TRBJ2-7	-	-	TGTGCCAGCAGCCCCCAGACTAGTTACGAGCAGTACTTC	CASSPQTSYEQYF
TRBV28	TRBJ1-2	-	-	TGTGCCAGCAGTTTATCAGGGGTCGTGGAACTCAACTATGGCTACACCTTC	CASSLSGVVELNYGYTF
TRBV5-4	TRBJ1-2	TRBD1	-	TGTGCCAGCAGCTTGGAGCAGGGGGTCCCCCGCTATGGCTACACCTTC	CASSLEQGVPRYGYTF
TRBV7-9	TRBJ1-4	-	-	TGTGCCAGCAGCTTACCTCGGGGCGAAAAACTGTTTTTT	CASSLPRGEKLFF
TRBV19	TRBJ1-4	-	-	TGTGCCAGTATTTCCCGCCAGGGACATAATGAAAAACTGTTTTTT	CASISRQGHNEKLFF
TRBV9	TRBJ2-1	-	-	TGTGCCAGCAGCGTAGCTACGCGCAATGAGCAGTTCTTC	CASSVATRNEQFF
TRBV29-1	TRBJ1-2	-	-	TGCAGCGTTCCGGCAGGGCCCAATGGCTACACCTTC	CSVPAGPNGYTF
TRBV5-1	TRBJ2-7	-	-	TGCGCCAGCAGCTTGTGGGGGAACGAGCAGTACTTC	CASSLWGNEQYF
TRBV2	TRBJ1-1	TRBD1	-	TGTGCCAGGACGACAGGGGGTCCCTTGCCGAACACTGAAGCTTTCTTT	CARTTGGPLPNTEAFF
TRBV12-5	TRBJ2-1	TRBD2	-	TGTGCTAGTGGTTTGGGTTGGACTAGCGGGAGGGAAAATGAGCAGTTCTTC	CASGLGWTSGRENEQFF
TRBV27	TRBJ1-5	-	-	TGTGCCAGCAGTTTATTGGGGGAGGGTGGACAGCCCCAGCATTTT	CASSLLGEGGQPQHF
TRBV9	TRBJ1-2	-	-	TGTGCCAGCAGCGTAGCGGTGGCCGAAAACTATGGCTACACCTTC	CASSVAVAENYGYTF
TRBV28	TRBJ1-6	TRBD1	-	TGTGCCAGCAGTTTGGTGTCGACAGGGGATTCACCCCTCCACTTT	CASSLVSTGDSPLHF
TRBV19	TRBJ1-4	-	-	TGTGCCAGTAGTCCACCGAATCGCGAAAAACTGTTTTTT	CASSPPNREKLFF
TRBV7-9	TRBJ2-3	-	-	TGTGCCAGCAGCTTAGGTGGTGGTCAGGGTGGAGATACGCAGTATTTT	CASSLGGGQGGDTQYF
TRBV6-6	TRBJ2-2	TRBD2	-	TGTGCCAGCAGTTCAATAGCGGGAGGGCTCACCGGGGAGCTGTTTTTT	CASSSIAGGLTGELFF
TRBV29-1	TRBJ1-1	TRBD1	few	TGCAGCGTTGTGAACAGGGGGTTCACTGAAGCTTTCTTT	CSVVNRGFTEAFF
TRBV7-9	TRBJ2-3	TRBD2	-	TGTGCCAGCAGCGATACTAGCGGGAGGATTACAGATACGCAGTATTTT	CASSDTSGRITDTQYF
TRBV25-1	TRBJ2-7	TRBD2	-	TGTGCCAGCAGAGGACTAGGCCTTTACGAGCAGTACTTC	CASRGLGLYEQYF
TRBV1	TRBJ2-5	-	once	TGCACCAGCCTCCGAAGCTCTTATGGGACTAGCAGGTACCAAGAGACCCAGTACTTC	CTSLRSSYGTSRYQETQYF
TRBV28	TRBJ2-7	TRBD2	-	TGTGCCAGCAGTTTCTCTAGCGGGAGCTTTCCCTACGAGCAGTACTTC	CASSFSSGSFPYEQYF
TRBV27	TRBJ2-4	-	once	TGTGCCAGCAGTTCACGACCTGGACAGACAAACATTCAGTACTTC	CASSSRPGQTNIQYF
TRBV13	TRBJ2-2	-	-	TGTGCCAGTGGGTATAACGGGGAGCTGTTTTTT	CASGYNGELFF
TRBV2	TRBJ2-5	-	-	TGTGCCAGCGGATTGGGGGCAGAGACCCAGTACTTC	CASGLGAETQYF
TRBV9	TRBJ1-2	TRBD1	-	TGTGCCAGCAGCGCCCACCGGGACAGGCTGAACTATGGCTACACCTTC	CASSAHRDRLNYGYTF
TRBV27	TRBJ1-1	-	few	TGTGCCAGCAGTTTAGCTTGGGGGGCGGGTGAAGCTTTCTTT	CASSLAWGAGEAFF